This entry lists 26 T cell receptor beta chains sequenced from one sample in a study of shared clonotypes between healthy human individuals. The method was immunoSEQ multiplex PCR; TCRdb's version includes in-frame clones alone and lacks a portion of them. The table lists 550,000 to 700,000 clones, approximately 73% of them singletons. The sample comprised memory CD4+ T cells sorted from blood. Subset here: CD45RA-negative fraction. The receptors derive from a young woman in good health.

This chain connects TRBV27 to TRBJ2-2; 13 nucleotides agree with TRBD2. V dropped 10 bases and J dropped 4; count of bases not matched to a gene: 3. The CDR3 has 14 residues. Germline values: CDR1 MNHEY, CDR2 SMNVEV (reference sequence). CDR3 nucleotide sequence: TGTGCCACCCGGACTAGCGGGAGCACCGGGGAGCTGTTTTTT. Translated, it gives CATRTSGSTGELFF.

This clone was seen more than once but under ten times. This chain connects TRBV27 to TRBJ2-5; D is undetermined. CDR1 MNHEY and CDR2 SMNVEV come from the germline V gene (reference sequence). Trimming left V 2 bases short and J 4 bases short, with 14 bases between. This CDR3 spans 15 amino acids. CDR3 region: CASSLSIRIGETQYF. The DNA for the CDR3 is TGTGCCAGCAGTTTAAGTATCAGGATTGGAGAGACCCAGTACTTC.

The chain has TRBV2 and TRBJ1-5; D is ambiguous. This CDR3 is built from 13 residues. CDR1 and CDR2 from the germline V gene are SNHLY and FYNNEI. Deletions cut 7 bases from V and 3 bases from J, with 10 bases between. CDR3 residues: CASMKEVNQPQHF. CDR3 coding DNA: TGTGCCAGCATGAAGGAGGTCAATCAGCCCCAGCATTTT.

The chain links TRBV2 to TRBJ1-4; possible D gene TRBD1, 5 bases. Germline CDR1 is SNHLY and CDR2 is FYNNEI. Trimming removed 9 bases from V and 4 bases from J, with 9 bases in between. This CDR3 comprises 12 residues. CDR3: CASGTINEKLFF. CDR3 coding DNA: TGTGCCAGTGGGACTATTAATGAAAAACTGTTTTTT.

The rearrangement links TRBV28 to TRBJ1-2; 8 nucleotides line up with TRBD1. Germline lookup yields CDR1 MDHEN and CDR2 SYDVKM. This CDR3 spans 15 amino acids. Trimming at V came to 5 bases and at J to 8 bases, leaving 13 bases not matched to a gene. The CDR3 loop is CASSPQGDRPDGYTF. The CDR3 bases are TGTGCCAGCAGTCCCCAGGGGGACAGGCCGGACGGCTACACCTTC.

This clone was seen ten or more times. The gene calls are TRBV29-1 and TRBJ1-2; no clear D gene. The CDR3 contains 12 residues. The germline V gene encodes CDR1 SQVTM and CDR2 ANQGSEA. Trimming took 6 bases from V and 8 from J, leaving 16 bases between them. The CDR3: CSVYTPRLGYTF. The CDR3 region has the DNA TGCAGCGTGTACACTCCACGGCTGGGCTACACCTTC.

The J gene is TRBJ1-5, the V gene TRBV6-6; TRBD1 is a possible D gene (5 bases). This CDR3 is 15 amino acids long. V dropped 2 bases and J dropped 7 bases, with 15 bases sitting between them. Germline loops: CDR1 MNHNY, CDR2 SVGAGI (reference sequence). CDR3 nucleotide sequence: TGTGCCAGCAGTTACCCCGGGGGGGAAAGCCAGCCCCAGCATTTT. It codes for CASSYPGGESQPQHF.

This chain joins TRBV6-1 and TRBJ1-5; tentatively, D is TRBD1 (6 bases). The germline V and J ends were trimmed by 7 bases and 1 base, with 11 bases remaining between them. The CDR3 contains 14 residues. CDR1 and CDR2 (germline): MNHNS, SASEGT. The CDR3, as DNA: TGTGCCAGCAACCCTGACAGGAGCAATCAGCCCCAGCATTTT. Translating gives CASNPDRSNQPQHF.

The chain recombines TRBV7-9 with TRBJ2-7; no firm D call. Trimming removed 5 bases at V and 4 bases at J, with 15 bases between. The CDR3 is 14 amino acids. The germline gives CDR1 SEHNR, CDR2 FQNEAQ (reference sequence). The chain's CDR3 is CASSIPGSSYEQYF. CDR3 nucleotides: TGTGCCAGCAGCATTCCCGGGTCATCTTACGAGCAGTACTTC.

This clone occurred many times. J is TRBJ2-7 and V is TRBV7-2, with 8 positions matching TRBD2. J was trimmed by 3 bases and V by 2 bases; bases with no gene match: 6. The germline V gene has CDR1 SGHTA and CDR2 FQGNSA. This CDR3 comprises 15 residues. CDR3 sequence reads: CASSLWAGGSYEQYF. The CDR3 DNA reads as TGTGCCAGCAGCTTATGGGCGGGAGGAAGCTACGAGCAGTACTTC. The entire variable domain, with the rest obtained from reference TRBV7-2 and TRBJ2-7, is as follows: GAGVSQSPSNKVTEKGKDVELRCDPISGHTALYWYRQSLGQGLEFLIYFQGNSAPDKSGLPSDRFSAERTGGSVSTLTIQRTQQEDSAVYLCASSLWAGGSYEQYFGPGTRLTVT.

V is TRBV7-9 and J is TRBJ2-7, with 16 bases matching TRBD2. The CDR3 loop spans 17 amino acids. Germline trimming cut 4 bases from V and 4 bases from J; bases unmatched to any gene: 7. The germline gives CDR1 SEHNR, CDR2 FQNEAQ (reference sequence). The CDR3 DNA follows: TGTGCCAGCAGCTCCCACGGGACTAGCGGGAGGGTGTACGAGCAGTACTTC. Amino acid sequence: CASSSHGTSGRVYEQYF. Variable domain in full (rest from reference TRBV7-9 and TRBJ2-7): DTGVSQNPRHKITKRGQNVTFRCDPISEHNRLYWYRQTLGQGPEFLTYFQNEAQLEKSRLLSDRFSAERPKGSFSTLEIQRTEQGDSAMYLCASSSHGTSGRVYEQYFGPGTRLTVT.

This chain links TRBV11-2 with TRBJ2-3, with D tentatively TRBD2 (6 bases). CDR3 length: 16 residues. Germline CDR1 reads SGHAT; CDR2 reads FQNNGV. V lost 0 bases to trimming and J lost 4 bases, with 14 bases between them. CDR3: CASSLDGGTFPDTQYF. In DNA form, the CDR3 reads TGTGCCAGCAGCTTAGATGGGGGGACTTTCCCAGATACGCAGTATTTT. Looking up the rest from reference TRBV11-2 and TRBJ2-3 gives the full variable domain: EAGVAQSPRYKIIEKRQSVAFWCNPISGHATLYWYQQILGQGPKLLIQFQNNGVVDDSQLPKDRFSAERLKGVDSTLKIQPAKLEDSAVYLCASSLDGGTFPDTQYFGPGTRLTVL.

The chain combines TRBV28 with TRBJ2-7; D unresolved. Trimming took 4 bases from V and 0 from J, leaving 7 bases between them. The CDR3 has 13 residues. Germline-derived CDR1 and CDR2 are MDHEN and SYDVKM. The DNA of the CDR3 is TGTGCCAGCAGTTCAGCAAACTCCTACGAGCAGTACTTC. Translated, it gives CASSSANSYEQYF.

CDR3 DNA sequence: TGTGCCAGCAGTTTAGACGGGGCTAGCGAAAAGACCCAGTACTTC. Translation: CASSLDGASEKTQYF. The chain couples TRBV28 to TRBJ2-5; D perhaps matches TRBD2 (6 bases). Germline V lookup: CDR1 MDHEN, CDR2 SYDVKM. The CDR3 has 15 amino acids. V lost 2 bases and J 6 bases, leaving 16 bases between the germline ends.

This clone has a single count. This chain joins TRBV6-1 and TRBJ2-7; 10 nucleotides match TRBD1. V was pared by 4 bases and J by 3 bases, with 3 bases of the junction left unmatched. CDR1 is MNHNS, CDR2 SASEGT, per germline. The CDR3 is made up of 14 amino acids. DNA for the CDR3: TGTGCCAGCAGTGCAGGACAGGGGGTCTACGAGCAGTACTTC. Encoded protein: CASSAGQGVYEQYF.

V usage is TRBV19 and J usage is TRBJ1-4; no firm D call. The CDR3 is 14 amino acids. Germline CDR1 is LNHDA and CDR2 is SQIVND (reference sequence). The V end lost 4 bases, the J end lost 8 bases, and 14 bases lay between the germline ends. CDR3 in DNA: TGTGCCAGTAGTACTACGGGCCGGAAGGAAAAACTGTTTTTT. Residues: CASSTTGRKEKLFF.

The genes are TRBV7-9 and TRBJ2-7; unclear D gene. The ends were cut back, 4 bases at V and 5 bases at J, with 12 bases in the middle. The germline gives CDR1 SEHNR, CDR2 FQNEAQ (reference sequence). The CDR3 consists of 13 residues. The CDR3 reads CASSSGRLDEQYF. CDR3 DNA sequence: TGTGCCAGCAGCTCTGGCCGGCTCGACGAGCAGTACTTC.

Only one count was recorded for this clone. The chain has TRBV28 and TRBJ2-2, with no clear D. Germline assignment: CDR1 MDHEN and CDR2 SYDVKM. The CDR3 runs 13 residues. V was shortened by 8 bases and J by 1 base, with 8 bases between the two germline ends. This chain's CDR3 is CASCRRNTGELFF. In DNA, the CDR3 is TGTGCCAGCTGCCGCCGGAACACCGGGGAGCTGTTTTTT.

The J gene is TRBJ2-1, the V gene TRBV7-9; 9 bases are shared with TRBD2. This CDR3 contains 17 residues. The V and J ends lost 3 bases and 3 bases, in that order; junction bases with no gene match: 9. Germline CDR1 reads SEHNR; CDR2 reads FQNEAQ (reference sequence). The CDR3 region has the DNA TGTGCCAGCAGCTTCCCCCGCAGACTAGCGGTCTACAATGAGCAGTTCTTC. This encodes CASSFPRRLAVYNEQFF.

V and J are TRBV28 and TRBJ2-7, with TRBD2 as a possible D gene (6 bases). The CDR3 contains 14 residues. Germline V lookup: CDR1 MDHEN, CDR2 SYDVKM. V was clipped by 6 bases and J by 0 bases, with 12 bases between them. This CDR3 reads CASRPGEASYEQYF. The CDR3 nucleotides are TGTGCCAGCAGGCCCGGGGAGGCCTCCTACGAGCAGTACTTC.

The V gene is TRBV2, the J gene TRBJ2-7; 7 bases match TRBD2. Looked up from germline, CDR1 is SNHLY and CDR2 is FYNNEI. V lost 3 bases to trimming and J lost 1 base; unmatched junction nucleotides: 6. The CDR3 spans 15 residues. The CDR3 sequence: CASSDRLGGSYEQYF. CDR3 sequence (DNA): TGTGCCAGCAGTGATCGACTCGGGGGGTCCTACGAGCAGTACTTC.

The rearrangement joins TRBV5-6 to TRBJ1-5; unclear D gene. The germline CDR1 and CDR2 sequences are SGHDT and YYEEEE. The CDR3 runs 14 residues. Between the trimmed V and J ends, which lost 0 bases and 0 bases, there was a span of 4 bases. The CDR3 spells CASSLVDSNQPQHF. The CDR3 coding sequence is TGTGCCAGCAGCTTGGTTGATAGCAATCAGCCCCAGCATTTT.

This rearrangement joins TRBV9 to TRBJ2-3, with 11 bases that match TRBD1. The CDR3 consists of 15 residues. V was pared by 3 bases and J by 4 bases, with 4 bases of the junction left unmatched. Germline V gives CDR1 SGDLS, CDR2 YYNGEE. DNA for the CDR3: TGTGCCAGCAGCGGCGGGACAGGGGGTCCAGATACGCAGTATTTT. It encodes CASSGGTGGPDTQYF.

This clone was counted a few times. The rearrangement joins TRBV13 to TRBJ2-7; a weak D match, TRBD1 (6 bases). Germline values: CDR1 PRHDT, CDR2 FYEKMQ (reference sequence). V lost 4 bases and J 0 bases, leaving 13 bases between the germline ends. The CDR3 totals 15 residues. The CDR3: CASSSIGQSSYEQYF. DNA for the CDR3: TGTGCCAGCAGCTCCATAGGACAGTCCTCCTACGAGCAGTACTTC.

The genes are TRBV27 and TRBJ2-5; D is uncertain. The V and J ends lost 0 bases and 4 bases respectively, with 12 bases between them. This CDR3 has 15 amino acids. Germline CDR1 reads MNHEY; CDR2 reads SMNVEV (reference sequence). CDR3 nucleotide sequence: TGTGCCAGCAGTTTATCCGGCGCCCGGCGAGAGACCCAGTACTTC. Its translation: CASSLSGARRETQYF.

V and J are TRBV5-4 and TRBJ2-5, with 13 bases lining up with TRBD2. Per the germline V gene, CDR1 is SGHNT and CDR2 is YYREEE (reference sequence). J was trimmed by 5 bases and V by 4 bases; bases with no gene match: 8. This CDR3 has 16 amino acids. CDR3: CASSPTGLAGAETQYF. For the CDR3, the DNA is TGTGCCAGCAGCCCGACCGGACTAGCGGGAGCGGAGACCCAGTACTTC.